The sequence of this TCR beta chain was determined in a study of cytomegalovirus exposure and HLA in healthy donors. Study results and limitations: The classifier reportedly diagnosed cytomegalovirus status with high specificity and sensitivity.

Remarks on this clone: What it binds is not known.

Healthy bone marrow donors made up the donor group. The study ran its PCR with 60 Vbeta and 13 Jbeta primers. Using immunoSEQ multiplex PCR, the repertoire was profiled, and TCRdb retains in-frame clones only, with some absent. The repertoire holds 250,000 to 350,000 clones, 80% seen once, with roughly 0.3% in the top ten. The source is a girl aged 2-10 years in good health and CMV-seronegative. Input material: PBMCs.

CDR3 bases: TGTGCCAGCAGCGTAGGGACTAGCCTTGGTTACGAGCAGTACTTC. Amino acid sequence: CASSVGTSLGYEQYF. The chain uses TRBV9 and TRBJ2-7, with 8 bases matching TRBD2. V shed 0 bases and J 4 bases; nucleotides not matched to a gene: 6. The germline gives CDR1 SGDLS, CDR2 YYNGEE. CDR3 length equals 15 residues.